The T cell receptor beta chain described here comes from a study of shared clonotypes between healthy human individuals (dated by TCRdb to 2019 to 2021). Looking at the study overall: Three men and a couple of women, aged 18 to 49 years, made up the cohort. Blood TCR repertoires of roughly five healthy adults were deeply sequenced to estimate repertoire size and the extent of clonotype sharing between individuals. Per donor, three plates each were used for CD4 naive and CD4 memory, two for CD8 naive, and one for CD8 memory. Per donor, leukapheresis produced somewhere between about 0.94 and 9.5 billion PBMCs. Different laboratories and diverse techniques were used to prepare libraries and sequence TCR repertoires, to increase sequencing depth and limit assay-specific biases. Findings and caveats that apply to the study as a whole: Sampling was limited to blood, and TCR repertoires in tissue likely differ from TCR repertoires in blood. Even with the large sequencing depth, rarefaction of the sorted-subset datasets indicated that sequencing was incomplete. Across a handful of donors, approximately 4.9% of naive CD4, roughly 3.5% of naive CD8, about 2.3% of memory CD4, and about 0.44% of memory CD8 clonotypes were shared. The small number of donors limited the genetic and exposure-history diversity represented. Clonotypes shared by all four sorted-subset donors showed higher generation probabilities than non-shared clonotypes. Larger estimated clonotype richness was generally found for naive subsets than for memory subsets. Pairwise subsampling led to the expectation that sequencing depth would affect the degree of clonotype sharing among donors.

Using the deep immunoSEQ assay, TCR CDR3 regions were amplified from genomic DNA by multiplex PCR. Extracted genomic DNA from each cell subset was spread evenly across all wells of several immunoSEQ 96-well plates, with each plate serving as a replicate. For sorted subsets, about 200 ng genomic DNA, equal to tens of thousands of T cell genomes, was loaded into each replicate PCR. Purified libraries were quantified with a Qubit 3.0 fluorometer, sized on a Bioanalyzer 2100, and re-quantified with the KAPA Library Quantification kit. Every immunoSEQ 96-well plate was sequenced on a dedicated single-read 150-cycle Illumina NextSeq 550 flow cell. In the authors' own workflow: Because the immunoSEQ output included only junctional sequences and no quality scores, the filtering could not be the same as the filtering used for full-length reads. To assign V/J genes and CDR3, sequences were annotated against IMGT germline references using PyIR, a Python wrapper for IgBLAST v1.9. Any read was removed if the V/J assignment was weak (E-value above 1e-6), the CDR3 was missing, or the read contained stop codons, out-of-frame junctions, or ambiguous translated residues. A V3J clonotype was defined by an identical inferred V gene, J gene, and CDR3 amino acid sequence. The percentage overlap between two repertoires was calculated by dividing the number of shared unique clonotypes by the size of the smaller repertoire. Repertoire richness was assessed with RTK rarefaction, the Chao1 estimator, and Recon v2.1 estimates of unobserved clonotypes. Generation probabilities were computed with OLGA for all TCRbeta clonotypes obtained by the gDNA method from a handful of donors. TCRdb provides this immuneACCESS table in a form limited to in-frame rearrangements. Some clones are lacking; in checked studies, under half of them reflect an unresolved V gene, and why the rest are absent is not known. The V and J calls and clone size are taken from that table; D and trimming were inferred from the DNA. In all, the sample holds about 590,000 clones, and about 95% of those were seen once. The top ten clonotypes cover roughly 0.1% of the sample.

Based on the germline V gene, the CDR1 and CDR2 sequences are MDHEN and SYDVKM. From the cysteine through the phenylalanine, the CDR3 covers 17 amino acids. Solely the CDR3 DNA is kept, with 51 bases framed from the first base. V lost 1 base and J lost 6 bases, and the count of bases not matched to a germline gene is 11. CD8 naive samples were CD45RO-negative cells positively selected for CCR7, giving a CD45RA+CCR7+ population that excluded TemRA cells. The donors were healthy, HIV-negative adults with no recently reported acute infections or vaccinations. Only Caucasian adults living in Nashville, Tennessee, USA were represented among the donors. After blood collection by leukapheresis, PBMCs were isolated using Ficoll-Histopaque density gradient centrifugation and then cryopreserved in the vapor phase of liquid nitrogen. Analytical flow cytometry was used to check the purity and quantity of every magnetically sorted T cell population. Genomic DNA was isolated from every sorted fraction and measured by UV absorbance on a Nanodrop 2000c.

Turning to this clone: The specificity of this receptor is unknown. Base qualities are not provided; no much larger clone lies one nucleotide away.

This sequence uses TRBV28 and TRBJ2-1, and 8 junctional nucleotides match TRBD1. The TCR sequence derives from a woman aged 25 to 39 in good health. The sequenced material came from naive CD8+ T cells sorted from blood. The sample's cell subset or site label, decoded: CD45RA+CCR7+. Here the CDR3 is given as CASSLLVTGGFGNEQFF. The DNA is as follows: TGTGCCAGCAGTTTATTGGTTACAGGGGGTTTTGGCAATGAGCAGTTCTTC.